This TCR beta chain is from a study of shared clonotypes between healthy human individuals. Overall study: Donors had three CD4 naive, three CD4 memory, two CD8 naive and one CD8 memory plate apiece. Study outcomes and limitations: The rarefaction results pointed to incomplete sorted-subset sequencing despite large depth. Of the naive CD4 clonotypes, around 4.9% were shared across a handful of donors.

Regarding this clone: The target antigen is unknown.

CD4+ cells yielded CD45RA+ naive and CD45RA-negative memory subsets. The table came from immunoSEQ multiplex PCR; TCRdb's copy has only in-frame clones and leaves some out. There are approximately 1,500,000 clones in the sample; 95% to 99% occur only once, and about 0.4% lies in the top ten. Germline V gene data show CDR1 as SGHAT and CDR2 as FQNNGV. The CDR3 length is 16 residues. The ends were cut back, 5 bases at V and 4 bases at J, with 20 bases in the middle. V usage is TRBV11-2 and J usage is TRBJ1-2; the D is unclear. The source material was naive CD4+ T cells sorted from blood. Stated subset: CD45RA+ positively selected. This receptor was obtained from a man aged 25-45 years in good health. The CDR3 region has the DNA TGTGCCAGCAGCGCCACTGACGGACCCCCTGGCTATGGCTACACCTTC. The encoded protein is CASSATDGPPGYGYTF.